These T cell receptor beta chains were read from a single sample in a study of blood T cell repertoires in COVID-19. Only in-frame clones appear in the TCRdb table, and some are missing; sequencing was by immunoSEQ multiplex PCR. The data show under 13,000 clones, with 65% to 90% seen just once and 7% to 8% held by the top ten. The specimen sequenced was peripheral blood. All receptors come from a man between 65 and 80 years old with active COVID-19. CDR3s include the opening cysteine and the closing phenylalanine or tryptophan. D genes are given only for firm matches. The size field is filled for only some rows; it gives once, few, many or a size class.

cdr3_aa,cdr3_nt,j_call,v_call,d_call,clone_size
CASSGGTGGTYEQYF,TGTGCCAGCAGCGGGGGGACAGGGGGGACCTACGAGCAGTACTTC,TRBJ2-7,TRBV3-1/TRBV3-2,TRBD1,-
CASSFPSGGATGELFF,TGCGCCAGCAGCTTCCCTAGCGGGGGGGCCACCGGGGAGCTGTTTTTT,TRBJ2-2,TRBV5-1,TRBD2,-
CASSQEAGSETQYF,TGCGCCAGCAGCCAAGAAGCAGGGTCAGAGACCCAGTACTTC,TRBJ2-5,TRBV4-1,-,once
CASSRLAGGGETQYF,TGTGCCAGCAGCCGACTAGCGGGGGGCGGTGAGACCCAGTACTTC,TRBJ2-5,TRBV3-1/TRBV3-2,TRBD2,-
CASSHYRQGSGETQYF,TGTGCCAGCAGCCATTACCGACAGGGGAGCGGGGAGACCCAGTACTTC,TRBJ2-5,TRBV14,TRBD1,few
CATQRSPTETQYF,TGTGCCACCCAAAGGAGTCCGACCGAGACCCAGTACTTC,TRBJ2-5,TRBV24-1,-,-
CASSYGGFSGNTIYF,TGTGCCAGCAGTTACGGCGGATTCTCTGGAAACACCATATATTTT,TRBJ1-3,TRBV6-2/TRBV6-3,-,-
CASSPLFNQPQHF,TGTGCCAGCAGTCCTCTCTTCAATCAGCCCCAGCATTTT,TRBJ1-5,TRBV12-3/TRBV12-4,-,-
CASSLRTGVGGDTQYF,TGTGCCAGCAGCTTACGAACAGGGGTTGGAGGAGATACGCAGTATTTT,TRBJ2-3,TRBV7-6,TRBD1,-
CASSLPYRGYTF,TGTGCCAGCAGCTTACCCTACAGGGGCTACACCTTC,TRBJ1-2,TRBV7-2,-,once
CASSYAGGHGYTF,TGTGCCAGCAGTTACGCAGGGGGCCATGGCTACACCTTC,TRBJ1-2,TRBV6-5,TRBD1,-
CASSMYGHPLMAQYF,TGTGCCAGTAGTATGTATGGACATCCCCTCATGGCGCAGTATTTT,TRBJ2-3,TRBV19,-,-
CASSKQGTPGNTIYF,TGTGCCAGCAGCAAACAGGGGACCCCTGGAAACACCATATATTTT,TRBJ1-3,TRBV2,TRBD1,-
CASSLLGAPLF,TGTGCCAGCAGCCTTTTGGGAGCGCCCCTCTTC,TRBJ1-2,TRBV3-1/TRBV3-2,-,-
CASSSQNRGGQPQHF,TGTGCCAGCAGTTCTCAAAACAGGGGCGGTCAGCCCCAGCATTTT,TRBJ1-5,TRBV27,TRBD1,-
CASRPGGWGQPQHF,TGTGCCAGCAGGCCTGGCGGGTGGGGTCAGCCCCAGCATTTT,TRBJ1-5,TRBV27,-,-
CASGRRRGPDNEQFF,TGTGCCAGCGGCCGAAGGAGGGGGCCGGACAATGAGCAGTTCTTC,TRBJ2-1,TRBV6-2/TRBV6-3,-,-
CASSLGHGGGDNEQFF,TGTGCCAGCAGCTTAGGCCATGGCGGGGGAGACAATGAGCAGTTCTTC,TRBJ2-1,TRBV7-2,TRBD2,-
CASSPRLTGPSSGNTIYF,TGTGCCAGCTCACCACGGTTGACAGGGCCGAGCTCTGGAAACACCATATATTTT,TRBJ1-3,TRBV18,TRBD1,-
CASNRQGRGTDTQYF,TGTGCCAGCAACCGACAGGGGCGGGGGACAGATACGCAGTATTTT,TRBJ2-3,TRBV19,-,-
CASSLRGTTDTQYF,TGTGCCAGCAGCTTAAGGGGGACCACAGATACGCAGTATTTT,TRBJ2-3,TRBV7-2,-,once
CASSFREGEQYF,TGTGCCAGCAGCTTCAGGGAGGGCGAGCAGTACTTC,TRBJ2-7,TRBV11-2,TRBD2,-
CASSPRSDRGGFSFF,TGTGCCAGCTCACCACGCTCCGACAGAGGGGGTTTTTCTTTCTTT,TRBJ1-1,TRBV18,-,-
CASSPGGTGLSYNEQFF,TGTGCCAGCAGTCCCGGGGGGACAGGGTTATCCTACAATGAGCAGTTCTTC,TRBJ2-1,TRBV28,TRBD1,once
CASSPDRVHGYTF,TGTGCCAGCTCACCCGACAGGGTGCATGGCTACACCTTC,TRBJ1-2,TRBV18,TRBD1,-
CASSLGWRRTGNTIYF,TGTGCCAGCAGCTTGGGATGGCGGAGGACTGGAAACACCATATATTTT,TRBJ1-3,TRBV5-8,-,-
CASSLSGLAGSSYEQYF,TGTGCCAGTAGTCTCTCAGGACTAGCGGGGTCCTCCTACGAGCAGTACTTC,TRBJ2-7,TRBV19,TRBD2,-
CASSPGTSDYNEQFF,TGTGCCAGCAGCCCCGGGACTAGTGACTACAATGAGCAGTTCTTC,TRBJ2-1,TRBV13,TRBD2,-
CAWDCGDRYGYTF,TGTGCCTGGGACTGCGGGGACCGGTATGGCTACACCTTC,TRBJ1-2,TRBV30,-,-
CASSLSYSYEQYF,TGTGCCAGCAGCTTGAGCTACTCCTACGAGCAGTACTTC,TRBJ2-7,TRBV5-5,-,-
CASSPRRSYNSPLHF,TGTGCCAGCAGCCCGCGGCGGTCCTATAATTCACCCCTCCACTTT,TRBJ1-6,TRBV6-5,-,-
CASSSRVGTGFGYTF,TGTGCCAGCAGCTCACGGGTGGGGACAGGGTTTGGCTACACCTTC,TRBJ1-2,TRBV5-4,TRBD1,-
CSVPQGGGYTF,TGCAGCGTTCCACAGGGGGGTGGCTACACCTTC,TRBJ1-2,TRBV29-1,TRBD1,-
CASSFSGTGGFYEQYF,TGTGCCAGCAGTTTCTCCGGGACAGGGGGCTTCTACGAGCAGTACTTC,TRBJ2-7,TRBV6-2/TRBV6-3,TRBD1,-
CASSLAPLAGGSYEQYF,TGCGCCAGCAGCTTGGCGCCTCTAGCGGGGGGCTCCTACGAGCAGTACTTC,TRBJ2-7,TRBV5-1,TRBD2,few
CASSMERRDIQYF,TGTGCCAGTAGTATGGAGCGTCGGGACATTCAGTACTTC,TRBJ2-4,TRBV19,-,-
CASSQGNSGAYEQYF,TGCGCCAGCAGCCAAGGTAATAGCGGGGCCTACGAGCAGTACTTC,TRBJ2-7,TRBV4-3,TRBD2,-
CASSWTGDVGYTF,TGTGCCAGCAGTTGGACAGGGGACGTTGGCTACACCTTC,TRBJ1-2,TRBV27,TRBD1,few
CASSAGLQETQYF,TGTGCCAGCAGCGCCGGTCTCCAAGAGACCCAGTACTTC,TRBJ2-5,TRBV7-3,-,few
CARSLDRPPPGTDTQYF,TGTGCCAGAAGCTTAGATCGGCCCCCACCGGGGACAGATACGCAGTATTTT,TRBJ2-3,TRBV7-5,-,few
CASSPPAAGGTEAFF,TGTGCCAGCAGCCCCCCAGCGGCAGGGGGGACTGAAGCTTTCTTT,TRBJ1-1,TRBV11-2,TRBD1,-
CASSQADRGLGEQYF,TGTGCCAGCAGCCAAGCAGACAGGGGGCTGGGAGAGCAGTACTTC,TRBJ2-7,TRBV14,TRBD1,-
CASSRRGGYSNQPQHF,TGTGCCAGCAGCCGCCGCGGGGGGTATAGCAATCAGCCCCAGCATTTT,TRBJ1-5,TRBV28,-,-
CASLSPQGGGYGYTF,TGTGCCAGCCTAAGCCCCCAGGGAGGGGGCTATGGCTACACCTTC,TRBJ1-2,TRBV2,-,large
CASSGTDNEKLFF,TGCGCCAGCAGCGGGACAGATAATGAAAAACTGTTTTTT,TRBJ1-4,TRBV5-1,TRBD1,-
CAISAVGGTGELFF,TGTGCCATCAGTGCTGTGGGGGGGACCGGGGAGCTGTTTTTT,TRBJ2-2,TRBV10-3,TRBD2,-
CASSLEGLAGTYEQYF,TGTGCCAGCAGCTTGGAGGGACTAGCGGGGACCTACGAGCAGTACTTC,TRBJ2-7,TRBV5-6,TRBD2,-
CASSLVGGPGSPLHF,TGTGCCAGCAGCTTGGTGGGGGGGCCTGGGTCACCCCTCCACTTT,TRBJ1-6,TRBV5-5,-,-
CTSTLSGGRNTGELFF,TGCACCAGCACCCTTAGCGGGGGGAGGAACACCGGGGAGCTGTTTTTT,TRBJ2-2,TRBV1,-,-
CASSLQGARTEAFF,TGTGCCAGCAGTTTACAGGGGGCTCGGACTGAAGCTTTCTTT,TRBJ1-1,TRBV27,TRBD1,-
CASSLWGVPNNEQFF,TGCGCCAGCAGCTTGTGGGGGGTCCCCAACAATGAGCAGTTCTTC,TRBJ2-1,TRBV5-1,-,few